The rows below give T cell receptor beta chains drawn from one sample of a study of identical twins. TCRdb reprocessed the 5' RACE reads via MiXCR and lists one record per CDR3 protein. The data hold about 240,000 distinct CDR3 sequences, with roughly an eighth observed a single time. This same sample was also taken into another study, of yellow fever vaccine responses in identical twins.

Sequenced material: memory (CD45RO+) T cells sorted from blood. These receptors all stem from a young woman in good health. Each CDR3 is given with its conserved first and last residue. D genes are given only for firm matches. For some rows the clone size is stated as once, few or many, or as a class when expanded; others skip it.

d_gene	abundance	j_gene	v_gene	CDR3nt	CDR3aa
-	many	TRBJ2-3	TRBV27	TGTGCCAGCAGTAGGCTAAGTGGGGGGAGGAATACGCAGTATTTT	CASSRLSGGRNTQYF
TRBD1	-	TRBJ2-7	TRBV6-2/TRBV6-3	TGTGCCAGCAGTTACCGACCGACAGGGGCCTACGAGCAGTACTTC	CASSYRPTGAYEQYF
-	-	TRBJ2-7	TRBV19	TGTGCCAGTATGGATCTTTCAGACCCAGCTAACGAGCAGTACTTC	CASMDLSDPANEQYF
TRBD1	few	TRBJ1-6	TRBV30	TGTGCCTGGAGCCACAGACAGGGTGTTTCACCCCTCCACTTT	CAWSHRQGVSPLHF
-	-	TRBJ2-7	TRBV2	TGTGCCAGCAGTCCATCGGGGAAGGGCTACGAGCAGTACTTC	CASSPSGKGYEQYF
TRBD1	-	TRBJ2-1	TRBV12-3/TRBV12-4	TGTGCCAGCAGTTCGGGACAGGGGACGGTAAATGAGCAGTTCTTC	CASSSGQGTVNEQFF
TRBD1	few	TRBJ1-3	TRBV12-3/TRBV12-4	TGTGCCAGCACCCCGGACAGGCGGGGAAACACCATATATTTT	CASTPDRRGNTIYF
-	-	TRBJ1-1	TRBV20-1	TGCAGTGCTAGCATCAAGACAGGTATGAACACTGAAGCTTTCTTT	CSASIKTGMNTEAFF
TRBD2	-	TRBJ2-7	TRBV6-2/TRBV6-3	TGTGCCAGCAGTTTTGGGACTAGCGGGCGGACCGAGCAGTACTTC	CASSFGTSGRTEQYF
-	few	TRBJ1-5	TRBV30	TGTGCCTGGAGTGCGAAAGGGGATCAGCCCCAGCATTTT	CAWSAKGDQPQHF
-	few	TRBJ1-6	TRBV12-3/TRBV12-4	TGTGCCAGCAGTTTAGGACAGTTTTATAATTCACCCCTCCACTTT	CASSLGQFYNSPLHF
TRBD1	-	TRBJ2-1	TRBV5-1	TGCGCCAGCAGCTTCATTCCGGGACAGGGGAATGAGCAGTTCTTC	CASSFIPGQGNEQFF
-	-	TRBJ2-5	TRBV19	TGTGCCAGTAGTATCGGGGGAACATACCAAGAGACCCAGTACTTC	CASSIGGTYQETQYF
-	many	TRBJ2-1	TRBV24-1	TGTGCCACCAGTGATGAGCAGGGCTACAATGAGCAGTTCTTC	CATSDEQGYNEQFF
TRBD2	-	TRBJ2-3	TRBV27	TGTGCCAGCAGATCTTTAAGAGCGGGAGGAACAGATACGCAGTATTTT	CASRSLRAGGTDTQYF
-	few	TRBJ2-1	TRBV10-3	TGTGCCATCAGTGAAGCAGGGCTTGAGCAGTTCTTC	CAISEAGLEQFF
-	few	TRBJ1-3	TRBV29-1	TGCAGCGTTGTGTCAGCCGAAGCTGGAAACACCATATATTTT	CSVVSAEAGNTIYF
-	many	TRBJ2-3	TRBV7-9	TGTGCCATCCCTCCCCTGGGAAGCACAGATACGCAGTATTTT	CAIPPLGSTDTQYF
TRBD2	-	TRBJ2-1	TRBV18	TGTGCCAGCTCACCCCAAAAACTAGCGCTTGAGCAGTTCTTC	CASSPQKLALEQFF
TRBD1	many	TRBJ2-7	TRBV20-1	TGCAGTGCTAAGACAGGGGTAGCGTCCTACGAGCAGTACTTC	CSAKTGVASYEQYF
-	-	TRBJ2-7	TRBV5-5	TGTGCCAGCAGCTTGGAGGACGAGCAGTACTTC	CASSLEDEQYF
-	many	TRBJ1-1	TRBV20-1	TGCAGTGCCCCGAGAAGCGGGTCTGAAGCTTTCTTT	CSAPRSGSEAFF
-	few	TRBJ2-2	TRBV7-8	TGTGCCAGCAGCTTGATCAGCACCGGGGAGCTGTTTTTT	CASSLISTGELFF
-	-	TRBJ1-5	TRBV4-1	TGCGCCAGCAGCCAAGATCCCCCCAGTTATAGCAATCAGCCCCAGCATTTT	CASSQDPPSYSNQPQHF
-	-	TRBJ2-1	TRBV10-3	TGTGCCATCAGTGAGTTCAGACACCCGAATGAGCAGTTCTTC	CAISEFRHPNEQFF
-	-	TRBJ2-5	TRBV4-1	TGCGCCAGCAGCCAAGATATCGGGGGCGTATGGGAAGAGACCCAGTACTTC	CASSQDIGGVWEETQYF
-	-	TRBJ2-5	TRBV20-1	TGCAGTGCTAGCCCCCACACGGCACACGAGACCCAGTACTTC	CSASPHTAHETQYF
-	few	TRBJ2-1	TRBV6-1	TGTGCCATCCGACAGGGAGGCTCCTACAATGAGCAGTTCTTC	CAIRQGGSYNEQFF
-	few	TRBJ2-1	TRBV4-1	TGCGCCAGCAGCCAAGTTAACCTGATCGCCTACAATGAGCAGTTCTTC	CASSQVNLIAYNEQFF
-	few	TRBJ2-7	TRBV6-1	TGTGCCAGCAGTCGGCAGACCTACGAGCAGTACTTC	CASSRQTYEQYF
-	few	TRBJ2-5	TRBV5-1	TGCGCCAGCAGCTTGGCGGCAGGGAGTGGGCAAGAGACCCAGTACTTC	CASSLAAGSGQETQYF
-	few	TRBJ2-6	TRBV7-3	TGTGCCAGCAGCATCAGACAGGAAAGCTCTGGGGCCAACGTCCTGACTTTC	CASSIRQESSGANVLTF
-	few	TRBJ2-1	TRBV30	TGTGCCTGGAGTCGGAGACAGGATCTCAATGAGCAGTTCTTC	CAWSRRQDLNEQFF
TRBD1	-	TRBJ2-6	TRBV15	TGTGCCACCAGCAGAGATGGGGACAGGGGGGTTTACTCTGGGGCCAACGTCCTGACTTTC	CATSRDGDRGVYSGANVLTF
-	few	TRBJ2-7	TRBV20-1	TGCAGTGCCCCCCGGAGGGCGTCTGTCCCCTACGAGCAGTACTTC	CSAPRRASVPYEQYF
-	few	TRBJ1-2	TRBV7-6	TGTGCCAGCAGCTTAGAGATCCAGGGAATCTATGGCTACACCTTC	CASSLEIQGIYGYTF
-	-	TRBJ2-1	TRBV3-1	TGTGCCAGCAGCCAAGCTAGGGGGGGTGAGCAGTTCTTC	CASSQARGGEQFF
-	few	TRBJ2-7	TRBV30	TGTGCCTGGAGTAAGCAAAGCTCCTACGAGCAGTACTTC	CAWSKQSSYEQYF
TRBD1	many	TRBJ1-4	TRBV10-3	TGTGCCATCAGTGAACGACAGGGGGTTAATGAAAAACTGTTTTTT	CAISERQGVNEKLFF
-	-	TRBJ2-7	TRBV6-1	TGTGCCAGCAGTGCGACCTCAGGGTTGAGGGCCTACGAGCAGTACTTC	CASSATSGLRAYEQYF
-	-	TRBJ2-7	TRBV12-3/TRBV12-4	TGTGCCAGCAGCTCAACTTGGGAGCAGTACTTC	CASSSTWEQYF
TRBD2	-	TRBJ2-7	TRBV7-8	TGTGCCAGCAGCTCACCTGCTAGCGGGGGAGTTTACGAGCAGTACTTC	CASSSPASGGVYEQYF
-	few	TRBJ2-5	TRBV18	TGTGCCAGCTCACCACCGCAAGGAGAGACCCAGTACTTC	CASSPPQGETQYF
-	many	TRBJ2-7	TRBV2	TGTGCCAGCAGGAGAGTGTCGAATGAGCAGTACTTC	CASRRVSNEQYF
TRBD2	few	TRBJ2-1	TRBV27	TGTGCCAGCAGTTTCGCCACCGGCCCCCGGTCGGCGGGAGGGTCCCACAATGAGCAGTTCTTC	CASSFATGPRSAGGSHNEQFF
-	many	TRBJ2-3	TRBV15	TGTGCCACCAGCAGGCCGGGCACAGATACGCAGTATTTT	CATSRPGTDTQYF
TRBD2	-	TRBJ2-7	TRBV5-5	TGTGCCAGCAGCTTCGGACTAGTGAGAGGTTCCTACGAGCAGTACTTC	CASSFGLVRGSYEQYF
TRBD1	few	TRBJ2-7	TRBV27	TGTGCCAGCACGTCGGGACAGGGCTACGAGCAGTACTTC	CASTSGQGYEQYF
-	few	TRBJ2-1	TRBV11-2	TGTGCCAGCAGCTTCATCGGAAGCAATGAGCAGTTCTTC	CASSFIGSNEQFF
-	-	TRBJ2-6	TRBV5-1	TGCGCCAGCAGCTTGGACAGGGTAACGGGGGCCAACGTCCTGACTTTC	CASSLDRVTGANVLTF
-	few	TRBJ2-1	TRBV27	TGTGCCAGCAGTTTCAATGGACTAATCAATGAGCAGTTCTTC	CASSFNGLINEQFF
TRBD1	few	TRBJ2-1	TRBV5-1	TGCGCCAGCAGCTTAGGGACAGGGAAGAATTCGGACAATGAGCAGTTCTTC	CASSLGTGKNSDNEQFF
-	many	TRBJ2-1	TRBV5-6	TGTGCCAGCAGCTTGGGGGGGTTCTACAATGAGCAGTTCTTC	CASSLGGFYNEQFF
TRBD2	many	TRBJ2-3	TRBV3-1	TGTGCCAGCAGCCAAGCTAGCGGGACGGCAGATACGCAGTATTTT	CASSQASGTADTQYF
-	many	TRBJ2-7	TRBV27	TGTGCCAGCAGTTACTCCTCGACAGGTTCCTACGAGCAGTACTTC	CASSYSSTGSYEQYF